The clone carrying this T cell receptor beta chain was counted ten times or more. Its target is unknown. Clinical symptoms, serum thyroxine and TRAb, thyroid ultrasound and orbital computed tomography were used for the diagnoses. It was 8 to 10 ml of fresh peripheral blood that supplied the PBMCs. The data were taken from a study of T cells in Graves' hyperthyroidism and ophthalmopathy. Study results and limitations: Blood also contained most expanded thyroid clonotypes above 0.001. Model-based prediction identified ophthalmopathy a median 6.5 months prior to its onset.

The CDR3 loop spans 15 amino acids. CDR1 and CDR2 (germline): SNHLY, FYNNEI. V was clipped by 4 bases and J by 3 bases, with 16 bases between them. RNA transcripts were the template for amplifying TCR beta CDR3 regions. Using the HTBI primer set, a first-round RT-PCR was run on the TCR CDR3. TCRdb used MiXCR to reprocess the multiplex PCR reads, holding one entry per CDR3 protein. The sample lists 470,000 or so distinct CDR3 sequences, roughly 20% occurring once. The sequenced sample was blood. The clonotype originates from a man aged 18 to 29 with Graves' hyperthyroidism. The V gene is TRBV2, the J gene TRBJ2-7; perhaps D is TRBD1 or TRBD2 (5 bases each). The CDR3 region has the DNA TGTGCCAGCAGTGCCAATCCGGGACGAAGCTACGAGCAGTACTTC. Translated: CASSANPGRSYEQYF.